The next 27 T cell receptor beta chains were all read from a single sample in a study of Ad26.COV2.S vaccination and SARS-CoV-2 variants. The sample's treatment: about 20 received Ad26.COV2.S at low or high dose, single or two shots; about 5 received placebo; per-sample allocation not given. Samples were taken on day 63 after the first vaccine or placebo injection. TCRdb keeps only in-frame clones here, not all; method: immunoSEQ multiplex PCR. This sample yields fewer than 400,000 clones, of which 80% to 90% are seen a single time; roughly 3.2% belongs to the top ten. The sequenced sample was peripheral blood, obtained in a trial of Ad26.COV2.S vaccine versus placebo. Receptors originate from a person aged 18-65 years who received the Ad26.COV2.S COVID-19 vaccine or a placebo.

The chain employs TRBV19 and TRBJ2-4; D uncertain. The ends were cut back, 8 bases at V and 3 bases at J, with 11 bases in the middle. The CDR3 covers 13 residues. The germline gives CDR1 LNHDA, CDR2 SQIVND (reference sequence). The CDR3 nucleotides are TGTGCCAGTGGAACGATCGGCAAAAACATTCAGTACTTC. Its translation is CASGTIGKNIQYF.

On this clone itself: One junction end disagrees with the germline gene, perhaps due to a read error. The CDR3 region has the DNA TGTGCTAGCAGCTTAAATGCGGGGACAGATACGCAGTATTTT. Amino acid sequence: CASSLNAGTDTQYF. The rearrangement joins TRBV7-7 to TRBJ2-3, with a weak D call TRBD2 (6 bases). Germline CDR1 reads SSHAT; CDR2 reads FNYEAQ (reference sequence). The CDR3 covers 14 residues.

The CDR3 sequence is CASSQETGQVSGYTF. Here the CDR3 DNA reads TGCGCCAGCAGCCAAGAAACGGGACAGGTTTCTGGCTACACCTTC. V usage is TRBV4-1 and J usage is TRBJ1-2, with 8 nucleotides matching TRBD1. The CDR3 covers 15 residues. From germline, CDR1 is MGHRA and CDR2 YSYEKL. With 0 bases clipped from V and 7 bases from J, the junction kept 7 bases outside the gene matches.

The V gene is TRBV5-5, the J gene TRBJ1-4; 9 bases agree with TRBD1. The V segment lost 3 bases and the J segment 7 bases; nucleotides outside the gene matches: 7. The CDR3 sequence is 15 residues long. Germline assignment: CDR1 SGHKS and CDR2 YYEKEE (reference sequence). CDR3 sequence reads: CASSSPGQGSEKLFF. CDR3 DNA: TGTGCCAGCAGCTCTCCGGGACAGGGTAGTGAAAAACTGTTTTTT.

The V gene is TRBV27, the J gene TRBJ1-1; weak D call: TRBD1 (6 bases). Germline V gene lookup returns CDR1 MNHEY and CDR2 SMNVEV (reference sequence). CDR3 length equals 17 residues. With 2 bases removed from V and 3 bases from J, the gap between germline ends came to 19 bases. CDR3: CASSLSGQSREYTEAFF. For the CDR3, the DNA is TGTGCCAGCAGTTTAAGTGGACAGTCTCGGGAGTACACTGAAGCTTTCTTT.

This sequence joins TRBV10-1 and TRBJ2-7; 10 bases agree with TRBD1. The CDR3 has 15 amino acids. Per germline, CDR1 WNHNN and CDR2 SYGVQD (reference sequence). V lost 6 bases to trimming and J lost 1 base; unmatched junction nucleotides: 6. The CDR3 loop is CASSPGTGESYEQYF. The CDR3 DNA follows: TGCGCCAGCAGCCCGGGGACAGGGGAATCCTACGAGCAGTACTTC.

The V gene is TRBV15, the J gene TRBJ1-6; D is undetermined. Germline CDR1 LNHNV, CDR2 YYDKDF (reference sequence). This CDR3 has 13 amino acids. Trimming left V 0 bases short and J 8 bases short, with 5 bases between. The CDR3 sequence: CATSRERDSPLHF. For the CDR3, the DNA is TGTGCCACCAGCAGAGAAAGGGATTCACCCCTCCACTTT.

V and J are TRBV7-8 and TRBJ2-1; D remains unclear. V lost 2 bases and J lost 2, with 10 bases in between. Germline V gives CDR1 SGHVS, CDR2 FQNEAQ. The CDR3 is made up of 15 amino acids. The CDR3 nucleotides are TGTGCCAGCAGCTTATCAAGAATTCCCTACAATGAGCAGTTCTTC. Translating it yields CASSLSRIPYNEQFF.

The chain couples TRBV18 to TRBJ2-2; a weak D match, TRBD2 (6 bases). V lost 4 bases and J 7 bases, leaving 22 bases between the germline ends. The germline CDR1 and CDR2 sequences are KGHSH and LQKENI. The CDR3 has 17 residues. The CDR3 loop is CASSRAGGDNTGGELFF. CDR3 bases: TGTGCCAGCTCACGGGCTGGCGGGGATAATACCGGCGGGGAGCTGTTTTTT.

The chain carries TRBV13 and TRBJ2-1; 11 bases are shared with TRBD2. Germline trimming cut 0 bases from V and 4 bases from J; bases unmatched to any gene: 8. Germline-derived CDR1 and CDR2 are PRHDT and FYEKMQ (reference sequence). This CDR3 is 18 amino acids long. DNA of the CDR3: TGTGCCAGCAGCTTAGGCCTCCTAGCGGGGGGACCATACAATGAGCAGTTCTTC. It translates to CASSLGLLAGGPYNEQFF.

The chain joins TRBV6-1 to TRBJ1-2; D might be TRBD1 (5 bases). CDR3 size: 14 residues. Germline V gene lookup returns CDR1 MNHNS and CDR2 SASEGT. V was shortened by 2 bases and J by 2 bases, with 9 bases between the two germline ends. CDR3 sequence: CASSEFGGNYGYTF. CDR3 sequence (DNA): TGTGCCAGCAGTGAATTTGGGGGGAACTATGGCTACACCTTC.

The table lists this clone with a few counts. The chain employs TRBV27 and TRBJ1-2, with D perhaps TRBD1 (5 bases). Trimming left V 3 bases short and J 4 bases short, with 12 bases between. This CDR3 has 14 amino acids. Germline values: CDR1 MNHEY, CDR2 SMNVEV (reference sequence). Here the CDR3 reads CASSLKGYGYGYTF. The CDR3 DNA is TGTGCCAGCAGTTTGAAGGGGTATGGCTATGGCTACACCTTC.

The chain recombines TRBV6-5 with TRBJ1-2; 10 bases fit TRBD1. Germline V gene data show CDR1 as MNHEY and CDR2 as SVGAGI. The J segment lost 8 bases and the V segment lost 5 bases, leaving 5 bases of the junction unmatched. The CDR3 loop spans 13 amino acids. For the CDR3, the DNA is TGTGCCAGCAGTCCCGGGACAGGGGTGGGCTACACCTTC. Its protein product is CASSPGTGVGYTF.

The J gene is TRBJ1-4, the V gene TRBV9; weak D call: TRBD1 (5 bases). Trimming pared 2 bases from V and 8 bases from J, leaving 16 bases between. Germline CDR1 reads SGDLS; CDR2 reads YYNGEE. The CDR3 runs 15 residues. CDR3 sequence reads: CASSVGRPGREKLFF. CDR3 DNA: TGTGCCAGCAGCGTCGGAAGGCCGGGGCGGGAAAAACTGTTTTTT.

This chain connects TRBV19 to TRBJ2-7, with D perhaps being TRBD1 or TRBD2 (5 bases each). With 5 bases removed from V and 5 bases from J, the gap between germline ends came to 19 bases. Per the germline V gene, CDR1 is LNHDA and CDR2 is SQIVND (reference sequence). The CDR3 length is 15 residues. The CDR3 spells CASSPAFGGSHEQYF. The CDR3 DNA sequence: TGTGCCAGTAGTCCGGCTTTTGGGGGATCCCACGAGCAGTACTTC.

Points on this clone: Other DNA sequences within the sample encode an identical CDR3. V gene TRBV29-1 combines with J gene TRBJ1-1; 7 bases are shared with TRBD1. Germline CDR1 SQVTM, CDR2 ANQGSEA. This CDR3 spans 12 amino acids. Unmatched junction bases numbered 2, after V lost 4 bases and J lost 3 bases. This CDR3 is CSVAGGYTEAFF. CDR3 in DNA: TGCAGCGTTGCAGGGGGTTACACTGAAGCTTTCTTT.

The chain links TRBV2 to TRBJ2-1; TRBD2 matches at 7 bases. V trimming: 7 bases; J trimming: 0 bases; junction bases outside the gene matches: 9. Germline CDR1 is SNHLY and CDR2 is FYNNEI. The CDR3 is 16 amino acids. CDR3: CASKISGESSYNEQFF. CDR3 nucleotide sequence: TGTGCCAGCAAGATCAGCGGGGAGAGCTCCTACAATGAGCAGTTCTTC.

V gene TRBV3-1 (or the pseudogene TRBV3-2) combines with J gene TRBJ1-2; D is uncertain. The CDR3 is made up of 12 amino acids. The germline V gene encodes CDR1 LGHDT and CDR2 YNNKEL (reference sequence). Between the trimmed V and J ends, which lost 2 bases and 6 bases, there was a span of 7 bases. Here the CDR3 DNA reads TGTGCCAGCAGCCAAAGGGAGAATGGCTACACCTTC. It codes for CASSQRENGYTF.

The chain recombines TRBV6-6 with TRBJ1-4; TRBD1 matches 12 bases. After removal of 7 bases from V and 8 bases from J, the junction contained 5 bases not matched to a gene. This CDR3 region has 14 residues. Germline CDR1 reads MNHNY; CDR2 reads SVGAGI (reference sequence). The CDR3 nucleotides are TGTGCCAGCATGGCCGGGACAGGGGGCGAAAAACTGTTTTTT. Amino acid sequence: CASMAGTGGEKLFF.

In DNA, the CDR3 is TGTGCCAGCAGGCAAGGGCGGGGGGGCAGGCAGACCCAGTACTTC. Its translation is CASRQGRGGRQTQYF. The chain has TRBV6-5 and TRBJ2-5; 9 bases are a match to TRBD2. Germline CDR1 and CDR2: MNHEY and SVGAGI. The CDR3 spans 15 residues. J gave up 6 bases and V 6 bases, and 11 bases lay outside the gene matches.

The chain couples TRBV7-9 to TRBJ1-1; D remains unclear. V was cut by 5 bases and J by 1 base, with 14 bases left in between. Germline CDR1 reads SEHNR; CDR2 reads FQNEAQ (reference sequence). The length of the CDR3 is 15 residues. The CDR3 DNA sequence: TGTGCCAGCAGCAAAAACCGGGAGAAGAACACTGAAGCTTTCTTT. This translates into CASSKNREKNTEAFF.

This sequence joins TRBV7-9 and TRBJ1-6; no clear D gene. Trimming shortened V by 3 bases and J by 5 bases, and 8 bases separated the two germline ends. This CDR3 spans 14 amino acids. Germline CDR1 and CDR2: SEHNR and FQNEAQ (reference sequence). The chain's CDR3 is CASSFGSDNSPLHF. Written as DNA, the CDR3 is TGTGCCAGCAGCTTCGGCAGCGATAATTCACCCCTCCACTTT. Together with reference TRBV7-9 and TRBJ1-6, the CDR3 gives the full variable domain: DTGVSQNPRHKITKRGQNVTFRCDPISEHNRLYWYRQTLGQGPEFLTYFQNEAQLEKSRLLSDRFSAERPKGSFSTLEIQRTEQGDSAMYLCASSFGSDNSPLHFGNGTRLTVT.

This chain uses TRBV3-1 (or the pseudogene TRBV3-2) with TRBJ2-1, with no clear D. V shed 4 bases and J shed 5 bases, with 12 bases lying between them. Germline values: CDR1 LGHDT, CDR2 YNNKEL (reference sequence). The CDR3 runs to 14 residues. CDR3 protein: CASSLFVAHNEQFF. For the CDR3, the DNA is TGTGCCAGCAGCCTGTTTGTTGCGCACAATGAGCAGTTCTTC.

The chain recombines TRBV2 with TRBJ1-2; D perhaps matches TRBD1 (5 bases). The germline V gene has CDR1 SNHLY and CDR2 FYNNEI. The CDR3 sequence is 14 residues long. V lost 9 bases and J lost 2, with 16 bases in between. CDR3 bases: TGTGCCAGTATAACCTGGAGGGGCAACTATGGCTACACCTTC. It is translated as CASITWRGNYGYTF.

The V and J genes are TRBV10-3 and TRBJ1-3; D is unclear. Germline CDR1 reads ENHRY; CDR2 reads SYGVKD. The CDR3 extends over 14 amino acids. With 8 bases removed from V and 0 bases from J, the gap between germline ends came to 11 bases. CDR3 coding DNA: TGTGCCATCCTAGACCTGGTCTCTGGAAACACCATATATTTT. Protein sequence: CAILDLVSGNTIYF.

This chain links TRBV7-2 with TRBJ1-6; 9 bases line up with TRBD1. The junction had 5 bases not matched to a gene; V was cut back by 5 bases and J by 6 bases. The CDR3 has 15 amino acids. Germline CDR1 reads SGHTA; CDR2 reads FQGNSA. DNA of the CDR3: TGTGCCAGCAGCCCAGGGACAGGGATTAATTCACCCCTCCACTTT. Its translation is CASSPGTGINSPLHF.

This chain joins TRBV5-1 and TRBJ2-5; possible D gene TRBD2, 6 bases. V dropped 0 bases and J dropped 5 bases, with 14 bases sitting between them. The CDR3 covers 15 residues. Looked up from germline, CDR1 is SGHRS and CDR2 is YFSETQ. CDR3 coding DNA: TGCGCCAGCAGCTTGGTGGACTACCTTCCGGAGACCCAGTACTTC. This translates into CASSLVDYLPETQYF.